These 17 T cell receptor beta chains originate from one sample sequenced in a study of T cells in Graves' hyperthyroidism and ophthalmopathy. Amplified TCR beta CDR3 regions came from RNA transcripts. The study used the HTBI primer set for a first-round RT-PCR of the TCR CDR3. TCRdb processed the multiplex PCR reads anew with MiXCR; each CDR3 protein has one entry. The table shows fewer than 650,000 distinct CDR3 sequences, with 14% occurring only once. The sequenced sample consisted of blood. All receptors derive from a woman younger than 45 with Graves' hyperthyroidism that later progressed to Graves' ophthalmopathy.

This clonotype was counted ten times or more. The chain carries TRBV27 and TRBJ1-2; TRBD1 matches at 8 bases. Germline CDR1 reads MNHEY; CDR2 reads SMNVEV (reference sequence). This CDR3 contains 13 residues. The ends lost 5 bases at V and 5 bases at J; junction bases unmatched: 4. DNA for the CDR3: TGTGCCAGCAGTCTGGACAGGGAGTATGGCTACACCTTC. Its protein is CASSLDREYGYTF.

This clonotype was counted ten times or more. The CDR3 bases are TGTGCCAGCAGTTTGATACAGTCCTACGAGCAGTACTTC. Its translation is CASSLIQSYEQYF. The chain links TRBV28 to TRBJ2-7; no reliable D call. V lost 3 bases, J lost 1 base, and 7 bases lay in between. Germline loops: CDR1 MDHEN, CDR2 SYDVKM. The CDR3 extends over 13 amino acids.

This chain links TRBV7-6 with TRBJ2-7; D is ambiguous. This CDR3 comprises 14 residues. Trimming cost V 3 bases and J 0 bases, with 9 bases left between them. The germline CDR1 and CDR2 sequences are SGHVS and FNYEAQ. This chain's CDR3 is CASSFVSFSYEQYF. The CDR3 DNA sequence: TGTGCCAGCAGCTTCGTATCGTTCTCCTACGAGCAGTACTTC.

This clonotype was seen more than once but under ten times. The rearrangement joins TRBV6-1 to TRBJ2-7, with D possibly TRBD1 on 6 matching bases. V was cut by 5 bases and J by 2 bases, with 10 bases left in between. Germline loops: CDR1 MNHNS, CDR2 SASEGT. The CDR3 has 13 amino acids. CDR3 protein: CASSQWDTYEQYF. DNA of the CDR3: TGTGCCAGCAGTCAATGGGACACCTACGAGCAGTACTTC.

CDR3 loop: CASTMRLAGGIYNEQFF. The CDR3 region has the DNA TGTGCCAGCACGATGAGACTAGCGGGAGGCATTTACAATGAGCAGTTCTTC. The chain is built from TRBV28 and TRBJ2-1; 13 bases map to TRBD2. This CDR3 comprises 17 residues. The V gene end was trimmed by 7 bases and the J gene end by 4 bases; junction bases not matched to a gene: 10. Germline CDR1 reads MDHEN; CDR2 reads SYDVKM.

This clonotype was found many times. V gene TRBV12-3 or TRBV12-4 combines with J gene TRBJ2-7; D is unresolved. The length of the CDR3 is 13 residues. Trimming shortened V by 1 base and J by 3 bases, and 7 bases separated the two germline ends. DNA for the CDR3: TGTGCCAGCAGTTTAGTCAGCAACTACGAGCAGTACTTC. Translation gives CASSLVSNYEQYF.

This clonotype has more than one count but fewer than ten. Mismatch with germline at one junction end may stem from a read error. The rearrangement links TRBV4-1 to TRBJ1-1; tentatively, D is TRBD1 (6 bases). This CDR3 is 15 amino acids long. CDR1 MGHRA and CDR2 YSYEKL come from the germline V gene. The CDR3 loop reads CASTQMEGVNTEAFF. The DNA of the CDR3 is TGCGCCAGCACCCAAATGGAGGGGGTGAACACTGAAGCTTTCTTT.

This clonotype was found a few times. The chain links TRBV29-1 to TRBJ2-7; 8 bases fit TRBD1. The CDR3 loop spans 13 amino acids. V shed 4 bases, J shed 6 bases, and the junction held 8 bases outside the gene matches. Germline assignment: CDR1 SQVTM and CDR2 ANQGSEA. CDR3 sequence (DNA): TGCAGCGTTGCGTCCTCAGGGGGCCTCGAGCAGTACTTC. Amino acid sequence: CSVASSGGLEQYF.

This clonotype was picked up many times. This sequence joins TRBV20-1 and TRBJ2-5, with D uncertain. Germline V CDR1 and CDR2: DFQATT, SNEGSKA (reference sequence). This CDR3 has 12 amino acids. V shed 5 bases and J shed 6 bases, with 13 bases lying between them. CDR3 region: CSAHRVGQTQYF. Written as DNA, the CDR3 is TGCAGTGCTCACAGAGTCGGACAGACCCAGTACTTC.

The rearrangement links TRBV7-2 to TRBJ1-4; no clear D. V was cut by 2 bases and J by 3 bases, with 10 bases left in between. Germline V gene sequence: CDR1 SGHTA, CDR2 FQGNSA. The CDR3 is 15 residues long. CDR3 in DNA: TGTGCCAGCAGCTTATTCGGACTAGCTAATGAAAAACTGTTTTTT. Translating gives CASSLFGLANEKLFF.

This clonotype was counted between two and nine times. J is TRBJ2-6 and V is TRBV28; TRBD1 matches at 9 bases. Trimming took 5 bases from V and 0 from J; bases not matched to a gene: 8. The germline V gene encodes CDR1 MDHEN and CDR2 SYDVKM. CDR3 length: 18 residues. CDR3 residues: CASSPPGQGTSGANVLTF. DNA for the CDR3: TGTGCCAGCAGTCCTCCTGGACAGGGGACCTCTGGGGCCAACGTCCTGACTTTC. Supplemented by reference TRBV28 and TRBJ2-6, the full variable domain reads DVKVTQSSRYLVKRTGEKVFLECVQDMDHENMFWYRQDPGLGLRLIYFSYDVKMKEKGDIPEGYSVSREKKERFSLILESASTNQTSMYLCASSPPGQGTSGANVLTFGAGSRLTVL.

This rearrangement joins TRBV9 to TRBJ1-2; no clear D gene. Trimming stripped 3 bases from V and 0 bases from J, with 12 bases between. The CDR3 is made up of 15 amino acids. Germline CDR1 and CDR2: SGDLS and YYNGEE. The CDR3 region has the DNA TGTGCCAGCAGCGGTCCTAGGCCCACTAACTATGGCTACACCTTC. It specifies CASSGPRPTNYGYTF.

This clonotype was counted at least ten times. The chain uses TRBV9 and TRBJ1-1, with 8 bases identical to TRBD1. The CDR3 totals 15 residues. The ends lost 4 bases at V and 4 bases at J; junction bases unmatched: 9. Germline V lookup: CDR1 SGDLS, CDR2 YYNGEE. CDR3 nucleotide sequence: TGTGCCAGCAGCTCGCGGACAGGGTGGACCACTGAAGCTTTCTTT. Amino acids: CASSSRTGWTTEAFF.

At least ten counts were recorded for this clonotype. This chain joins TRBV2 and TRBJ2-1; D possibly corresponds to TRBD2 (6 bases). The ends were cut back, 6 bases at V and 4 bases at J, with 16 bases in the middle. This CDR3 has 15 amino acids. Germline CDR1 and CDR2: SNHLY and FYNNEI. The CDR3 spells CASRAAGIFYNEQFF. The DNA for the CDR3 is TGTGCCAGCAGGGCCGCGGGGATCTTTTACAATGAGCAGTTCTTC.

There are many counts of this clonotype. CDR3 sequence reads: CASSEGTNEKLFF. The CDR3 DNA sequence: TGTGCCAGCAGTGAAGGCACCAATGAAAAACTGTTTTTT. This chain connects TRBV6-1 to TRBJ1-4; unclear D gene. Per germline, CDR1 MNHNS and CDR2 SASEGT. CDR3 length: 13 amino acids. Trimming stripped 1 base from V and 5 bases from J, with 5 bases between.

This clonotype was seen repeatedly, ten times or more. V and J are TRBV9 and TRBJ1-2; maybe TRBD1 (5 bases). Germline V CDR1 and CDR2: SGDLS, YYNGEE. Trimming stripped 3 bases from V and 0 bases from J, with 15 bases between. This CDR3 comprises 16 residues. The CDR3 nucleotides read TGTGCCAGCAGCGATGGGACGGCGCCAACTAACTATGGCTACACCTTC. Protein sequence: CASSDGTAPTNYGYTF.

At least ten counts were recorded for this clonotype. This chain joins TRBV29-1 and TRBJ1-4; no clear D. The CDR3 covers 11 residues. V lost 2 bases and J 6 bases, leaving 4 bases between the germline ends. Germline V gene data show CDR1 as SQVTM and CDR2 as ANQGSEA. The DNA of the CDR3 is TGCAGCGTTGAAAACTATGAAAAACTGTTTTTT. Translating gives CSVENYEKLFF.